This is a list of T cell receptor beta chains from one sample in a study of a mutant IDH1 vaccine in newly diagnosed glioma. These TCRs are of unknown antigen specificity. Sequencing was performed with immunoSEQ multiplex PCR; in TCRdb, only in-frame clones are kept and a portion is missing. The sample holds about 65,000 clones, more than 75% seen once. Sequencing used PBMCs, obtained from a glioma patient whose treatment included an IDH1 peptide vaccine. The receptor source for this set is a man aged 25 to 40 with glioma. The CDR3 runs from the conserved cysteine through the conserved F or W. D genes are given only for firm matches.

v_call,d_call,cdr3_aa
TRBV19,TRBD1,CASSRDRGRNTEAFF
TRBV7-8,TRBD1,CASSQRTGGISPLHF
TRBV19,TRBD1,CASSAGTGSDEQYF
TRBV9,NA,CASSDSNYGYTF
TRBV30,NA,CAWSIQGSQPQHF
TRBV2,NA,CASSEDPRQPQHF
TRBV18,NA,CASSLGNEQYF
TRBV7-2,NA,CASSFRDGGRRGPHYGYTF
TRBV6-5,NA,CASRPRGAHNEQFF
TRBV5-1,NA,CAAKAGSAADTQYF
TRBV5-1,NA,CASSLAGGSYEQYF
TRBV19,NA,CASSLSGTRNTEAFF
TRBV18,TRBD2,CASSPTDILAGLPYEQYF
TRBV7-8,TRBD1,CASREQGQVDTEAFF
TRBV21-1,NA,CASSILRTGGNEQYF
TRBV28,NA,CASLLQVGNTIYF
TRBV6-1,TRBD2,CASSETSGGYEQYF
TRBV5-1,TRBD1,CASSDRGNEQFF
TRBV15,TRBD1,CATSRKGQPQETQYF
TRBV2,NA,CAKGPPGVGNTIYF
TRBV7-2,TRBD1,CASSAGQGMGEQFF
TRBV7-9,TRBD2,CASSSPRRGGGGDYEQYF
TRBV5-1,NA,CASSLSEGIGTGELFF
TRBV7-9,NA,CASRNEQGSFF
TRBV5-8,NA,CASSLNRAYGYTF
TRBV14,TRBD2,CASSQGTSSGGSVKTQYF
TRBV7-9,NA,CASSPGHSNYGYTF
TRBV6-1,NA,CASSARFGGGYTF
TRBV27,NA,CASSFFGGDEQYF
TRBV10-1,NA,CASSESYALNIQYF
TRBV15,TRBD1,CATRTGGVWTGPNEKLFF
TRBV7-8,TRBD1,CASSFPLQGSVYGYTF
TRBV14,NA,CASSKVFDIQYF
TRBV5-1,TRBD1,CASSPGQGRTGELFF
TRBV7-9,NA,CASSPSGGDQPQHF
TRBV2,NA,CASRADFLRQDGYTF
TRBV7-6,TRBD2,CASSPWTSGGPFTETQYF
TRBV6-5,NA,CASSSRGGTSYEQYF
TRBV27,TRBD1,CASSRRRQGNMDQPQHF
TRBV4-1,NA,CASSQDRTANTEAFF
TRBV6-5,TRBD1,CASSYSGTANTEAFF
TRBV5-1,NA,CASSSGSGSGNTIYF
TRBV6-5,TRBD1,CASTSGTGGRNTIYF
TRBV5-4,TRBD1,CASSRGGTENEKLFF
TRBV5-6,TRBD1,CASSPFPDRMSSYNSPLHF
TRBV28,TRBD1,CASSRQGGISPQHF
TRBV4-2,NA,CASSQDIAGRYGYTF
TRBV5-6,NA,CASSLRTPRYEQYF
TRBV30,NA,CAWALDASYEQYF
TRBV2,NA,CASREPSHNSPLHF
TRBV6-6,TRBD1,CASSYSYRGSNTEAFF
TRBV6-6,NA,CASSYPGQSQETQYF